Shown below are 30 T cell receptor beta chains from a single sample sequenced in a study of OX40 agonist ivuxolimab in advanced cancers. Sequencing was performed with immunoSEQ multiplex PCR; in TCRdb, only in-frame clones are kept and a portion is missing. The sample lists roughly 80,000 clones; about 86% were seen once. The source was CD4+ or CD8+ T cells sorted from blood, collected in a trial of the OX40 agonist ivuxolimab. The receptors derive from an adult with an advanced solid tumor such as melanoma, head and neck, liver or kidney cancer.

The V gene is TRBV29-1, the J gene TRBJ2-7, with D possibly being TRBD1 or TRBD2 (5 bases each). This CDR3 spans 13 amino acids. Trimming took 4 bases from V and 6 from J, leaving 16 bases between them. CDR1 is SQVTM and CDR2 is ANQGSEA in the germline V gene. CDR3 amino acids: CSVGVSGAGEQYF. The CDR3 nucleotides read TGCAGCGTTGGGGTTTCTGGGGCGGGCGAGCAGTACTTC.

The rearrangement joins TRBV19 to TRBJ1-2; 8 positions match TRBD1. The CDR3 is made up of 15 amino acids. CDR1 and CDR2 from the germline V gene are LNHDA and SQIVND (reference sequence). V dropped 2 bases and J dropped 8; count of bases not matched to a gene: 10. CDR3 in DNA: TGTGCCAGTAGTATAAGCGCGCGGGACAGGAGCGGCTACACCTTC. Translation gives CASSISARDRSGYTF.

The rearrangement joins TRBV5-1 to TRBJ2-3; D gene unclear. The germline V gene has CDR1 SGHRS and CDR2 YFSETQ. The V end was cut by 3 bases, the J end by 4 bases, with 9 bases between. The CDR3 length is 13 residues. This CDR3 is CASSSRSPDTQYF. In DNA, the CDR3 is TGCGCCAGCAGCTCCCGTAGCCCAGATACGCAGTATTTT. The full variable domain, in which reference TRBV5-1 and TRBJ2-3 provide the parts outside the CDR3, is KAGVTQTPRYLIKTRGQQVTLSCSPISGHRSVSWYQQTPGQGLQFLFEYFSETQRNKGNFPGRFSGRQFSNSRSEMNVSTLELGDSALYLCASSSRSPDTQYFGPGTRLTVL.

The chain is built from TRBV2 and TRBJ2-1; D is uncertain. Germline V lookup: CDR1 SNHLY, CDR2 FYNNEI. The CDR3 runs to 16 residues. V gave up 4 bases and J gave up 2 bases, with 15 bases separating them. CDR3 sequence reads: CASSVRSQYPYNEQFF. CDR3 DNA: TGTGCCAGCAGTGTCAGGTCGCAGTACCCCTACAATGAGCAGTTCTTC.

Here the CDR3 DNA reads TGTGCCAGCAGCTTGATTCGTCGAGGCTACACCTTC. Protein product: CASSLIRRGYTF. The gene calls are TRBV5-4 and TRBJ1-2; no reliable D call. The germline gives CDR1 SGHNT, CDR2 YYREEE (reference sequence). The CDR3 spans 12 residues. V was pared by 1 base and J by 8 bases, with 9 bases between.

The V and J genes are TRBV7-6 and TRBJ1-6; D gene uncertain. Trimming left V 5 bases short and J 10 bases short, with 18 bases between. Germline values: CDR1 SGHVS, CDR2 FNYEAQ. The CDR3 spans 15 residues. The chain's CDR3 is CASSQETTAWSPLHF. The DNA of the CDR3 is TGTGCCAGCAGCCAGGAGACAACCGCATGGTCACCCCTCCACTTT. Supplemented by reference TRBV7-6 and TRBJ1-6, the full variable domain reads GAGVSQSPRYKVTKRGQDVALRCDPISGHVSLYWYRQALGQGPEFLTYFNYEAQQDKSGLPNDRFSAERPEGSISTLTIQRTEQRDSAMYRCASSQETTAWSPLHFGNGTRLTVT.

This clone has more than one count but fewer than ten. For the CDR3, the DNA is TGTGCCAGAAGCTTCGGATTTTTTGTACAGGGTGTATTTTGGAGCAATCAGCCCCAGCATTTT. As protein: CARSFGFFVQGVFWSNQPQHF. The genes are TRBV5-3 and TRBJ1-5; TRBD1 might be the D (6 bases). TRBV5-3 is an open reading frame whose function is uncertain. Between the trimmed V and J ends, which lost 2 bases and 1 base, there was a span of 28 bases. CDR3 size: 21 residues.

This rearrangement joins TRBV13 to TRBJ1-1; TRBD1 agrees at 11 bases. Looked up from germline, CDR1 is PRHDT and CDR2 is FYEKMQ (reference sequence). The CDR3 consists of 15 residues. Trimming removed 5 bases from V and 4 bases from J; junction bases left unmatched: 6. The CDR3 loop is CASSRRDRGTTEAFF. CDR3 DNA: TGTGCCAGCAGCCGACGGGACAGGGGGACCACTGAAGCTTTCTTT.

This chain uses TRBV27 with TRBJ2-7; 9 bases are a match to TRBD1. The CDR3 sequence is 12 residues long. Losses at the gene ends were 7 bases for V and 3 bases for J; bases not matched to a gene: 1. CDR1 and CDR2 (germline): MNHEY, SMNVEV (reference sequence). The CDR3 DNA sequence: TGTGCCAGCAAGGACAGGGGCTACGAGCAGTACTTC. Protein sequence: CASKDRGYEQYF.

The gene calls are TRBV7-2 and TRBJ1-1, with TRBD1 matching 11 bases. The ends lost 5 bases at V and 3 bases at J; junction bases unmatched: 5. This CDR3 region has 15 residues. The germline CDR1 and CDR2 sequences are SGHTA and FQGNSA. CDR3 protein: CASSEDRGPDTEAFF. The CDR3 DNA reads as TGTGCCAGCAGCGAGGACAGGGGGCCGGACACTGAAGCTTTCTTT.

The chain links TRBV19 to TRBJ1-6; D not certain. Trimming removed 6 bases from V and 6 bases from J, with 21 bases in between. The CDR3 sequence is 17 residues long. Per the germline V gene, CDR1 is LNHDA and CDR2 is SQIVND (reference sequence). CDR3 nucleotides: TGTGCCAGTAGGTTCAGTCGAGGGCGGGCTTCTAATTCACCCCTCCACTTT. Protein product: CASRFSRGRASNSPLHF.

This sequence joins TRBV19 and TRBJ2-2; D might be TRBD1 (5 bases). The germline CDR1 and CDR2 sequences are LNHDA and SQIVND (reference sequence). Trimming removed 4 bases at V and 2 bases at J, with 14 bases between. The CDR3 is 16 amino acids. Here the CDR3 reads CASSTGRASNTGELFF. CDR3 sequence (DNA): TGTGCCAGTAGTACAGGCAGGGCTTCCAACACCGGGGAGCTGTTTTTT.

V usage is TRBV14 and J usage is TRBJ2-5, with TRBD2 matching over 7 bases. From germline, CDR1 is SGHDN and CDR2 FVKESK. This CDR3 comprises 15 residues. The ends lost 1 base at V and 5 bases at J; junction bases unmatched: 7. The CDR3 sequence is CASSQVAGVGETQYF. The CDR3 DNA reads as TGTGCCAGCAGCCAAGTTGCGGGAGTCGGGGAGACCCAGTACTTC. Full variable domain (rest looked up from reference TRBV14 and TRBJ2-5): EAGVTQFPSHSVIEKGQTVTLRCDPISGHDNLYWYRRVMGKEIKFLLHFVKESKQDESGMPNNRFLAERTGGTYSTLKVQPAELEDSGVYFCASSQVAGVGETQYFGPGTRLLVL.

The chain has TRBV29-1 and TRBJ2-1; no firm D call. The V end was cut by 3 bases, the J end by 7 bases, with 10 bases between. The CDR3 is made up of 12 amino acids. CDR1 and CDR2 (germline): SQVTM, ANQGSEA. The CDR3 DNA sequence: TGCAGCGTTGAGATACTACAGAATGAGCAGTTCTTC. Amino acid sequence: CSVEILQNEQFF.

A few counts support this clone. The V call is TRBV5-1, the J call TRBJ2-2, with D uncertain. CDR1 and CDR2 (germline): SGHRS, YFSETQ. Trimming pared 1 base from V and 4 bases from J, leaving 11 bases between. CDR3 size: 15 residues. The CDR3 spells CASSLQVSSTGELFF. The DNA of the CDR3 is TGCGCCAGCAGCTTGCAAGTCAGCTCCACCGGGGAGCTGTTTTTT.

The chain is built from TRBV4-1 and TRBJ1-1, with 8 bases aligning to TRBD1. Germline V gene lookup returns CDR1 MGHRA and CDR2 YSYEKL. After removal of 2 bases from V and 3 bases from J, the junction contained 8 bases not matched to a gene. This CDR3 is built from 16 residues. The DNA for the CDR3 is TGCGCCAGCAGCCAAAGTGTGGACAGGGACGACACTGAAGCTTTCTTT. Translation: CASSQSVDRDDTEAFF.

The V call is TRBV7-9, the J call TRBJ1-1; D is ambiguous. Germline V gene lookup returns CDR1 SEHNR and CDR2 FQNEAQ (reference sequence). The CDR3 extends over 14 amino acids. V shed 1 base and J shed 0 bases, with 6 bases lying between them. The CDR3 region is CASSLGFVNTEAFF. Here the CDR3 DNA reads TGTGCCAGCAGCTTAGGGTTCGTGAACACTGAAGCTTTCTTT.

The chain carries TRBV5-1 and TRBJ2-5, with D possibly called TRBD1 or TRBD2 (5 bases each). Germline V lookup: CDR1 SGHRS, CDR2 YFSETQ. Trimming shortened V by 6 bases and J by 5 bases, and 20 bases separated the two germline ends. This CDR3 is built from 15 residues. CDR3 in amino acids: CASKPNLGDRETQYF. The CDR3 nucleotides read TGCGCCAGCAAGCCCAACTTGGGGGACCGGGAGACCCAGTACTTC.

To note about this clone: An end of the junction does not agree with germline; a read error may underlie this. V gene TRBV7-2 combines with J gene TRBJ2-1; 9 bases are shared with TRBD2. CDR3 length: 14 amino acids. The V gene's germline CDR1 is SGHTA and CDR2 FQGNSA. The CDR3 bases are TGTGCGAGCACGCGGGAGGGCCTAAGCAATGAGCAGTTCTTC. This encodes CASTREGLSNEQFF. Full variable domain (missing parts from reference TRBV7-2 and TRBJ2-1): GAGVSQSPSNKVTEKGKDVELRCDPISGHTALYWYRQSLGQGLEFLIYFQGNSAPDKSGLPSDRFSAERTGGSVSTLTIQRTQQEDSAVYLCASTREGLSNEQFFGPGTRLTVL.

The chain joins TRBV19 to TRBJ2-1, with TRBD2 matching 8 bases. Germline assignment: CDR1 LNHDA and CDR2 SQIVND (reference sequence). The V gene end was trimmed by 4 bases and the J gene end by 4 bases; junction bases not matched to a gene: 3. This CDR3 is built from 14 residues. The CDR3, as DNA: TGTGCCAGTAGTAGTCGGGGGGGGTACAATGAGCAGTTCTTC. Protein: CASSSRGGYNEQFF.

CDR3 DNA sequence: TGCGCCAGCAGCTTGGCGGGGCCCGGGGAGCTGTTTTTT. Amino acid sequence: CASSLAGPGELFF. The chain links TRBV5-1 to TRBJ2-2, with D possibly being TRBD1 or TRBD2 (5 bases each). V was cut by 0 bases and J by 6 bases, with 6 bases left in between. Looked up from germline, CDR1 is SGHRS and CDR2 is YFSETQ. The CDR3 loop spans 13 amino acids.

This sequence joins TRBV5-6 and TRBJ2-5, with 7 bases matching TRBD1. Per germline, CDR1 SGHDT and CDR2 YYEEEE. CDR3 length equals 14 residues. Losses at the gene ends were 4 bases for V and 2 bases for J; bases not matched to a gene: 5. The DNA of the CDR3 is TGTGCCAGCAGCCGTCCGGGACAGCAAGAGACCCAGTACTTC. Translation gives CASSRPGQQETQYF.

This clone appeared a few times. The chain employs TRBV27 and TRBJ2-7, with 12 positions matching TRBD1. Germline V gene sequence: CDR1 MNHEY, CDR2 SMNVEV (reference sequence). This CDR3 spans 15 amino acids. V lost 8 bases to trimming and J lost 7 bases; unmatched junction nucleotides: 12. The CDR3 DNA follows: TGTGCCAGCGGGGATCCGGGACAGGGGGCGGGGGAGCAGTACTTC. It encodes CASGDPGQGAGEQYF.

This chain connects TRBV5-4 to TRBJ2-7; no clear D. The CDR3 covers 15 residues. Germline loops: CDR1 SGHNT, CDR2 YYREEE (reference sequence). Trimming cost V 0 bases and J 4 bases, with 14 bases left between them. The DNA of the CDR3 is TGTGCCAGCAGCTTGGGGGCGGTCTATTCATACGAGCAGTACTTC. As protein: CASSLGAVYSYEQYF.

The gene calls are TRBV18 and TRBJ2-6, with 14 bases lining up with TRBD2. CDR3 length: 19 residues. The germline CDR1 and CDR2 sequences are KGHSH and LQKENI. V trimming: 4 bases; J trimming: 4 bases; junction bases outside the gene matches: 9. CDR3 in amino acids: CASSRPTSGRAKGANVLTF. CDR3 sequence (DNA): TGTGCCAGCTCACGGCCGACTAGCGGGAGGGCAAAAGGGGCCAACGTCCTGACTTTC.

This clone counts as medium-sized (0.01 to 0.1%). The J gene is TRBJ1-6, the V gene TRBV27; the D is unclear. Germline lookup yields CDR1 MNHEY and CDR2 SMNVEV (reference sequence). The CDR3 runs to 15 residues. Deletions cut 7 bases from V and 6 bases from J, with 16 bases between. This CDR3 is CASMPGGVGNSPLHF. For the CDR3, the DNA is TGTGCCAGCATGCCCGGAGGCGTAGGTAATTCACCCCTCCACTTT.

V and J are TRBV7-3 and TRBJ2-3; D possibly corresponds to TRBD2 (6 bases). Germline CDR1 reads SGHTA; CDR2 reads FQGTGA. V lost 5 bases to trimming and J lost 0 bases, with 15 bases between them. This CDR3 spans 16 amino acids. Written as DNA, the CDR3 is TGTGCCAGCAGCCCAAATCTAGCGACTAGCACAGATACGCAGTATTTT. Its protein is CASSPNLATSTDTQYF.

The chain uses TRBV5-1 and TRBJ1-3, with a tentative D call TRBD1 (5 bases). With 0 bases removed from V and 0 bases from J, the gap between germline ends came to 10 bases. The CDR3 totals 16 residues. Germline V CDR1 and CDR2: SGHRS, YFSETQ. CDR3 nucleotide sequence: TGCGCCAGCAGCTTGGGGGGGTCTAGCTCTGGAAACACCATATATTTT. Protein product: CASSLGGSSSGNTIYF.

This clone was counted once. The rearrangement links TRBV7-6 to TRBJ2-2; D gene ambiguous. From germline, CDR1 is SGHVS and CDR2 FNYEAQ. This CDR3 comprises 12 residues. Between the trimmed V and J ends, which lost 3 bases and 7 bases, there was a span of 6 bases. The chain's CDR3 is CASSLNGGELFF. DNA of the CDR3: TGTGCCAGCAGCTTGAACGGCGGGGAGCTGTTTTTT.

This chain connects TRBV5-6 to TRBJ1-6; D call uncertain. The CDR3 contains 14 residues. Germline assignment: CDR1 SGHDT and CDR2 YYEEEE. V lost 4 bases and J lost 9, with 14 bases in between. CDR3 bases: TGTGCCAGCAGCCGGGTAGACATGCGTTCACCCCTCCACTTT. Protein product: CASSRVDMRSPLHF.